The 5 T cell receptor beta chains listed next were all sequenced from one sample in a study of early T cells in non-severe SARS-CoV-2 infection. Using its own MiXCR run on the 5' RACE reads, TCRdb lists one record per CDR3 protein. Among 45,000 to 50,000 distinct CDR3 sequences listed, around 5.6% were seen once. Sequencing was carried out using whole blood. The receptors were gathered from an adult who was a healthcare worker with PCR-confirmed SARS-CoV-2 infection or an uninfected control (not recorded which).

This clonotype has only a few counts. The rearrangement uses TRBV11-2 and TRBJ2-4, with D tentatively TRBD1 or TRBD2 (6 bases each). The germline CDR1 and CDR2 sequences are SGHAT and FQNNGV. The CDR3 is made up of 15 amino acids. Trimming removed 5 bases from V and 11 bases from J, with 22 bases in between. CDR3 bases: TGTGCCAGCAGCCCCAGAACGGAGGGGGGATCGCTTCAGTACTTC. It codes for CASSPRTEGGSLQYF.

Points on this clonotype: The missing conserved phenylalanine or tryptophan at the end of this CDR3 makes a read error likely. The J gene is TRBJ2-3, the V gene TRBV28; no reliable D call. Per the germline V gene, CDR1 is MDHEN and CDR2 is SYDVKM. CDR3 size: 12 residues. Trimming left V 10 bases short and J 0 bases short, with 8 bases between. The CDR3 here is CATDGSTDTQYS. The CDR3 bases are TGTGCCACAGACGGGAGCACAGATACGCAGTATTCT.

This clonotype came up many times. The J gene is TRBJ2-1, the V gene TRBV30; the D call may be TRBD1 or TRBD2 (6 bases each). Trimming pared 8 bases from V and 2 bases from J, leaving 16 bases between. The CDR3 sequence is 14 residues long. Germline CDR1 GTSNPN, CDR2 SVGIG (reference sequence). CDR3 region: CARGGQLTYNEQFF. In DNA form, the CDR3 reads TGTGCCCGAGGGGGGCAGTTGACCTACAATGAGCAGTTCTTC.

Only a few counts were recorded for this clonotype. The chain has TRBV12-3 or TRBV12-4 and TRBJ1-5; D is undetermined. This CDR3 is built from 14 residues. V was shortened by 3 bases and J by 9 bases, with 15 bases between the two germline ends. In nucleotides, the CDR3 is TGTGCCAGCAGTTTCGGCGACTCGCTGACGCCCCAGCATTTT. Translation gives CASSFGDSLTPQHF.

This clonotype has a handful of counts. The J gene is TRBJ2-5, the V gene TRBV13, with D perhaps TRBD2 (5 bases). The CDR3 extends over 12 amino acids. V lost 5 bases and J 4 bases, leaving 8 bases between the germline ends. The V gene's germline CDR1 is PRHDT and CDR2 FYEKMQ (reference sequence). The CDR3 DNA reads as TGTGCCAGCAGCCTAGCCCCAGAGACCCAGTACTTC. This encodes CASSLAPETQYF.